This TCR beta chain was obtained from a study of OX40 agonist ivuxolimab in advanced cancers. On the study more broadly: Patients received ivuxolimab, an intravenous treatment, every 2 weeks at 0.01 to 10 mg/kg.

With respect to this clone: Antigen specificity is unknown.

Exclusion applied to patients with autoimmune disease history or systemic immunosuppression. General study findings and limits: CD8+ T cells averaged more expanded clones than CD4+. Antigen specificity was not determined for the expanded peripheral T cells.

The germline V gene has CDR1 GTSNPN and CDR2 SVGIG (reference sequence). There are 14 residues in the CDR3. V was pared by 1 base and J by 0 bases, with 9 bases between. TCRdb keeps only in-frame clones here, not all; method: immunoSEQ multiplex PCR. The sample has 150,000 to 180,000 clones; 85% to 95% are singletons. The sample consisted of CD4+ or CD8+ T cells sorted from blood, taken in a trial of the OX40 agonist ivuxolimab. This clonotype originated in an adult with an advanced solid tumor such as melanoma, head and neck, liver or kidney cancer. This chain uses TRBV30 with TRBJ2-5; D uncertain. The CDR3 region has the DNA TGTGCCTGGAGTGCAACACAGTACCAAGAGACCCAGTACTTC. Its translation: CAWSATQYQETQYF. The variable domain in full, completed from reference TRBV30 and TRBJ2-5, reads SQTIHQWPATLVQPVGSPLSLECTVEGTSNPNLYWYRQAAGRGLQLLFYSVGIGQISSEVPQNLSASRPQDRQFILSSKKLLLSDSGFYLCAWSATQYQETQYFGPGTRLLVL.